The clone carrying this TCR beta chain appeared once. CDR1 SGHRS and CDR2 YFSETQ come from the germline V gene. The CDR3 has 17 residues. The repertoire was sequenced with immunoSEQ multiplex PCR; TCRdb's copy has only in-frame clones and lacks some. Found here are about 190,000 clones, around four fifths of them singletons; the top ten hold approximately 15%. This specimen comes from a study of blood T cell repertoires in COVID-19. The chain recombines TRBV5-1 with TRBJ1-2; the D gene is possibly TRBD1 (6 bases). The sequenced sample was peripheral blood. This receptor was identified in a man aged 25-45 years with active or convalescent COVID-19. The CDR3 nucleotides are TGCGCGAGCTATAAGGGGGACAACCTCCCGTCTAACTATGGCTACACCTTC. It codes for CASYKGDNLPSNYGYTF.